This T cell receptor (beta chain) was found in a study of shared clonotypes between healthy human individuals. TCRdb's copy holds only in-frame clones and misses some; the assay was immunoSEQ multiplex PCR. The sample yields under 2,500,000 clones, more than 90% seen once. CDR1 is KGHSH, CDR2 LQKENI, per germline. CDR3 length: 14 amino acids. Deletions cut 6 bases from V and 8 bases from J, with 17 bases between. The rearrangement uses TRBV18 and TRBJ2-4; D possibly uses TRBD1 or TRBD2 (5 bases each). The TCR comes from a man aged 18 to 30 in good health. Sequencing was done on a sample of naive CD4+ T cells sorted from blood. Subset denoted: CD45RA+ positively selected. The CDR3 bases are TGTGCCAGCTCTCCTGGGACGGTCGGGGACATTCAGTACTTC. Translation: CASSPGTVGDIQYF.